This T cell receptor (beta chain) derives from a study of radiation and T cells in renal cell carcinoma. Time point: blood 4 weeks post-SBRT, at nephrectomy. As to treatment: 15 Gy SBRT to primary tumor, nephrectomy 4 weeks later. Method: immunoSEQ multiplex PCR; TCRdb's copy keeps in-frame clones and lacks some. This sample has 120,000 to 150,000 clones, with approximately 86% found just once. This CDR3 is 17 amino acids long. Germline loops: CDR1 SEHNR, CDR2 FQNEAQ (reference sequence). V shed 4 bases and J shed 3 bases, with 21 bases lying between them. The source is a woman between 45 and 60 years old with renal cell carcinoma. The input for sequencing was blood, taken from a patient whose treatment included radiotherapy and nephrectomy. The chain has TRBV7-9 and TRBJ1-1; D may be TRBD1 (5 bases). The CDR3: CASSSGLNDRGDTEAFF. The DNA for the CDR3 is TGTGCCAGCAGCTCGGGATTGAACGATAGGGGTGACACTGAAGCTTTCTTT.